Shown below are 3 T cell receptor beta chains from a single sample sequenced in a study of persistence of HIV-infected CD4 T cells. Their recognized antigens are unknown. Overlapping HIV-1 Gag 15-mer peptides at 0.8 to 1 ug per peptide per mL were used. CD4+ T cells upregulating both CD40 ligand and CD69 were sorted as responding cells. Sequencing used immunoSEQ version 4 in survey mode. Sequenced by immunoSEQ multiplex PCR; TCRdb stores in-frame clones only, minus some. The data show fewer than 15,000 clones, around 66% seen once. The sample consisted of CD4+ T cells sorted from PBMCs after roughly 17-hour stimulation, taken from a patient who received antiretroviral therapy. The receptors were gathered from an adult man with HIV who was CMV-seropositive.

J is TRBJ1-2 and V is TRBV12-5; D is uncertain. Germline CDR1 LGHNT, CDR2 FRNRAP. V was cut by 2 bases and J by 2 bases, with 6 bases left in between. This CDR3 has 13 residues. Written as DNA, the CDR3 is TGTGCTAGTGGTTTGCCCGAGAACTATGGCTACACCTTC. It is translated as CASGLPENYGYTF.

This chain joins TRBV10-2 and TRBJ2-2; weak D call: TRBD2 (6 bases). Germline lookup yields CDR1 WSHSY and CDR2 SAAADI. This CDR3 spans 17 amino acids. The ends were cut back, 2 bases at V and 0 bases at J, with 13 bases in the middle. CDR3 DNA: TGCGCCAGCAGTGAGATTGGGACTGGCCCGAACACCGGGGAGCTGTTTTTT. Encoded protein: CASSEIGTGPNTGELFF.

This clone rates as medium-sized (0.01 to 0.1%). The V call is TRBV1, the J call TRBJ1-6; the table's D call TRBD1 went unverified against the DNA. TRBV1 is classified as a pseudogene. CDR3 length: 17 amino acids. The CDR3 DNA sequence: TGCACCAGCAGCCAACGAGGGGGCGCGACCTATAATTCACCCCTCCACTTT. It specifies CTSSQRGGATYNSPLHF.